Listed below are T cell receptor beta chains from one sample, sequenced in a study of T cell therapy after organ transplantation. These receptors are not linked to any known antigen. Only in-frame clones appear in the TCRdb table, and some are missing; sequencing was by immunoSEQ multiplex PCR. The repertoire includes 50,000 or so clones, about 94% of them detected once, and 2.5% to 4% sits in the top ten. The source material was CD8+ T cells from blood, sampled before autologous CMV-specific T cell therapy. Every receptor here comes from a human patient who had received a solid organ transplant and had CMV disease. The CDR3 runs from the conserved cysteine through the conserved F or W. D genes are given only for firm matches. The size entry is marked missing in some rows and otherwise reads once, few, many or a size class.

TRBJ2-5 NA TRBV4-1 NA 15 CASSQVSGSGETQYF TGCGCCAGCAGCCAAGTTAGTGGGTCGGGAGAGACCCAGTACTTC
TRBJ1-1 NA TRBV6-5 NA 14 CASSYSNTEYEAFF TGTGCCAGCAGTTACTCGAATACGGAGTATGAAGCTTTCTTT
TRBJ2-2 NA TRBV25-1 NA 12 CASNLGAGELFF TGTGCCAGCAACCTTGGGGCCGGGGAGCTGTTTTTT
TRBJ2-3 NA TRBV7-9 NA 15 CASSLGQLHTDTQYF TGTGCCAGCAGCTTAGGACAGCTCCACACAGATACGCAGTATTTT
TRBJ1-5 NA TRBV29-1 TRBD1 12 CSVQGSNQPQHF TGCAGCGTACAGGGGAGCAATCAGCCCCAGCATTTT
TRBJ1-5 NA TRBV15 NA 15 CATSRDNTVNQPQHF TGTGCCACCAGCAGAGATAACACAGTCAATCAGCCCCAGCATTTT
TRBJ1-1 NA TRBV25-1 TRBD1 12 CASQTGATEAFF TGTGCCAGCCAGACAGGGGCCACTGAAGCTTTCTTT
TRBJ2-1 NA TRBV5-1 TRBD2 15 CASSLRLAEYNEQFF TGCGCCAGCAGCCTGCGACTAGCGGAATACAATGAGCAGTTCTTC
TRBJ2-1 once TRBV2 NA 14 CASSEIGAYNEQFF TGTGCCAGCAGTGAAATCGGCGCCTACAATGAGCAGTTCTTC
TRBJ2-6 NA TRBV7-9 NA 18 CASSLGGTGISGANVLTF TGTGCCAGCAGCTTAGGCGGCACAGGGATCTCTGGGGCCAACGTCCTGACTTTC
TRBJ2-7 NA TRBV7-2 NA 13 CASSSIIKDEQYF TGTGCCAGCAGCTCGATCATCAAGGACGAGCAGTACTTC
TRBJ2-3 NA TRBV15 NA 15 CATSRGGGITDTQYF TGTGCCACCAGCAGAGGAGGGGGGATAACGGATACGCAGTATTTT
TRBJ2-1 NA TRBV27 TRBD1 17 CASSTWDSQSSYNEQFF TGTGCCAGCAGTACGTGGGACAGTCAGAGCTCCTACAATGAGCAGTTCTTC
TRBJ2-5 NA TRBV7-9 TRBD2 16 CASSPLGEGIQETQYF TGTGCCAGCAGCCCCCTGGGGGAGGGGATACAAGAGACCCAGTACTTC
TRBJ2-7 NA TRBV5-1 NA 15 CASSFRGQGPYEQYF TGCGCCAGCAGCTTCCGAGGTCAGGGTCCCTACGAGCAGTACTTC
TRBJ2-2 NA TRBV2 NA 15 CASSWAGPSTGELFF TGTGCCAGCAGTTGGGCGGGGCCTTCTACCGGGGAGCTGTTTTTT
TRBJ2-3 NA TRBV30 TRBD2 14 CAWSTTSRTDTQYF TGTGCCTGGAGTACGACTAGCAGGACAGATACGCAGTATTTT
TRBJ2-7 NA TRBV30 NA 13 CAWSIGNSYEQYF TGTGCCTGGAGTATCGGGAATTCCTACGAGCAGTACTTC
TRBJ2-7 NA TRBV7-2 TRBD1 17 CASSLEETGTGGHEQYF TGTGCCAGCAGCTTAGAGGAAACCGGGACAGGGGGCCACGAGCAGTACTTC
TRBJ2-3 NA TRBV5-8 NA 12 CASSLDRAAQYF TGTGCCAGCAGCTTGGACAGGGCGGCGCAGTATTTT
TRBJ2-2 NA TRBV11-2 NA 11 CASSNVGELFF TGTGCCAGCAGCAACGTCGGGGAGCTGTTTTTT
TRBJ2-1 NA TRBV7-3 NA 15 CASSLGESSYNEQFF TGTGCCAGCAGCTTAGGGGAGAGCTCCTACAATGAGCAGTTCTTC
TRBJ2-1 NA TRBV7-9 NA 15 CASSSALSSYNEQFF TGTGCCAGCAGCTCAGCCCTGAGCTCCTACAATGAGCAGTTCTTC
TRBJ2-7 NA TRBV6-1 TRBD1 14 CASRLGTGGYEQYF TGTGCCAGCAGGCTGGGGACAGGGGGCTACGAGCAGTACTTC
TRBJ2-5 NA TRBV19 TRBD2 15 CASSRGLAGQETQYF TGTGCCAGTAGCCGGGGACTAGCGGGGCAAGAGACCCAGTACTTC
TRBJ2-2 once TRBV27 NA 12 CASSPNTGELFF TGTGCCAGCAGTCCGAACACCGGGGAGCTGTTTTTT
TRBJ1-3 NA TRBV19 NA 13 CATCESTGNTIYF TGTGCCACGTGCGAGAGCACTGGAAACACCATATATTTT
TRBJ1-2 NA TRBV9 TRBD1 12 CASSVTGYGYTF TGTGCCAGCAGCGTGACAGGGTATGGCTACACCTTC
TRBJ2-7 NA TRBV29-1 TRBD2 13 CSVEVTGGYEQYF TGCAGCGTTGAGGTAACGGGAGGCTACGAGCAGTACTTC
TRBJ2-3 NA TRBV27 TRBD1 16 CASSQDPTGLTDTQYF TGTGCCAGCAGCCAAGACCCGACAGGGCTCACAGATACGCAGTATTTT
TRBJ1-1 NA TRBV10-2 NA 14 CASSSRGGGTEAFF TGCGCCAGCAGTTCTCGGGGTGGGGGGACTGAAGCTTTCTTT
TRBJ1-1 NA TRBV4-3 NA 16 CASSPDRAVLNTEAFF TGCGCCAGCAGCCCGGACAGAGCGGTCCTGAACACTGAAGCTTTCTTT
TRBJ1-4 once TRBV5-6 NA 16 CASSLALQGAGEKLFF TGTGCCAGCAGCTTGGCCCTACAGGGTGCGGGGGAAAAACTGTTTTTT
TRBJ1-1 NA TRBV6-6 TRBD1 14 CASTTGGADTEAFF TGTGCCAGCACCACAGGGGGCGCCGACACTGAAGCTTTCTTT
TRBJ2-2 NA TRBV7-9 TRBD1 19 CASTTIRDRARLFTGELFF TGTGCCAGCACTACAATCCGGGACAGGGCTAGGTTATTCACCGGGGAGCTGTTTTTT
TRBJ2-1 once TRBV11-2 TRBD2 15 CASSQLAGGYNEQFF TGTGCCAGCAGCCAACTAGCGGGTGGCTACAATGAGCAGTTCTTC